Shown below are 19 T cell receptor beta chains from a single sample sequenced in a study of shared clonotypes between healthy human individuals. The data were produced by immunoSEQ multiplex PCR, yet TCRdb's version contains in-frame clones alone and is incomplete. The profile shows millions of clones, about 95% of them singletons. Selected positively for CCR7 and CD45RO-negative, naive CD8 cells excluded terminally differentiated effector memory CD45RA+ cells. Material for sequencing was naive CD8+ T cells sorted from blood. The receptors originated from a man aged 18-30 years in good health.

The J gene is TRBJ2-3, the V gene TRBV4-1; 7 bases fit TRBD1. V lost 4 bases to trimming and J lost 4 bases; unmatched junction nucleotides: 11. The CDR3 is made up of 16 amino acids. Germline CDR1 reads MGHRA; CDR2 reads YSYEKL. CDR3 nucleotides: TGCGCCAGCAGCCGAGGGGGCTTGGTAACCTCAGATACGCAGTATTTT. Amino acids: CASSRGGLVTSDTQYF.

The chain has TRBV7-9 and TRBJ2-3; D is unresolved. The length of the CDR3 is 14 residues. Looked up from germline, CDR1 is SEHNR and CDR2 is FQNEAQ (reference sequence). With 5 bases removed from V and 2 bases from J, the gap between germline ends came to 11 bases. This CDR3 is CASSPPLVTDTQYF. CDR3 sequence (DNA): TGTGCCAGCAGCCCGCCCTTGGTCACAGATACGCAGTATTTT.

The gene calls are TRBV18 and TRBJ2-7; D is ambiguous. The V end lost 2 bases, the J end lost 2 bases, and 13 bases lay between the germline ends. The CDR3 sequence is 15 residues long. Looked up from germline, CDR1 is KGHSH and CDR2 is LQKENI. CDR3 protein: CASSPESLSAYEQYF. The DNA for the CDR3 is TGTGCCAGCTCACCAGAGTCACTCTCCGCCTACGAGCAGTACTTC.

This chain uses TRBV5-1 with TRBJ2-7; no firm D call. The CDR3 has 14 amino acids. CDR1 and CDR2 (germline): SGHRS, YFSETQ. Trimming took 0 bases from V and 0 from J, leaving 7 bases between them. In nucleotides, the CDR3 is TGCGCCAGCAGCTTGGACAGCAACTCCTACGAGCAGTACTTC. It codes for CASSLDSNSYEQYF.

This chain links TRBV7-9 with TRBJ2-1; 8 nucleotides match TRBD2. This CDR3 region has 16 residues. CDR1 is SEHNR, CDR2 FQNEAQ, per germline (reference sequence). J gave up 5 bases and V 3 bases, and 9 bases lay outside the gene matches. The CDR3 loop is CASSFDSGSNHNEQFF. The CDR3 DNA reads TGTGCCAGCAGCTTCGACAGCGGGAGTAACCACAATGAGCAGTTCTTC.

This clone was observed once. The chain has TRBV13 and TRBJ2-7; 9 positions match TRBD1. Germline lookup yields CDR1 PRHDT and CDR2 FYEKMQ (reference sequence). The CDR3 runs to 13 residues. With 4 bases clipped from V and 6 bases from J, the junction kept 4 bases outside the gene matches. Written as DNA, the CDR3 is TGTGCCAGCAGCTCGGGACAGGGTGGCGAGCAGTACTTC. This sequence encodes CASSSGQGGEQYF.

The chain carries TRBV9 and TRBJ2-7; a weak D match, TRBD2 (7 bases). Looked up from germline, CDR1 is SGDLS and CDR2 is YYNGEE. With 0 bases removed from V and 6 bases from J, the gap between germline ends came to 16 bases. CDR3 size: 15 residues. CDR3 sequence: CASSVVGGGPFEQYF. The CDR3, as DNA: TGTGCCAGCAGCGTAGTTGGCGGGGGCCCCTTCGAGCAGTACTTC.

The chain carries TRBV29-1 and TRBJ1-2; a possible D gene is TRBD1 (6 bases). The CDR3 sequence is 11 residues long. CDR1 and CDR2 (germline): SQVTM, ANQGSEA. Trimming cost V 2 bases and J 11 bases, with 12 bases left between them. The CDR3 sequence is CSVESGGQYTF. In DNA, the CDR3 is TGCAGCGTTGAAAGCGGGGGCCAATACACCTTC.

The CDR3 region is CASSPHEWREYNEQFF. The CDR3 DNA follows: TGCGCCAGCAGCCCTCACGAATGGCGGGAGTACAATGAGCAGTTCTTC. V usage is TRBV4-3 and J usage is TRBJ2-1, with 7 bases identical to TRBD2. Trimming cost V 4 bases and J 4 bases; bases outside gene matches: 10. The CDR3 is 16 amino acids. CDR1 LGHNA and CDR2 YSLEER come from the germline V gene.

The chain links TRBV11-2 to TRBJ2-6; no reliable D call. The V gene's germline CDR1 is SGHAT and CDR2 FQNNGV. The CDR3 sequence is 17 residues long. The ends were cut back, 6 bases at V and 1 base at J, with 16 bases in the middle. The CDR3 loop reads CASRIIDGASGANVLTF. In nucleotides, the CDR3 is TGTGCCAGCAGGATAATCGACGGTGCTTCTGGGGCCAACGTCCTGACTTTC.

The chain links TRBV13 to TRBJ2-1; TRBD1 or TRBD2 may be the D gene (5 bases each). CDR3 length: 13 amino acids. Trimming cost V 5 bases and J 11 bases, with 16 bases left between them. Per the germline V gene, CDR1 is PRHDT and CDR2 is FYEKMQ (reference sequence). CDR3 amino acids: CASSPRPTGQQFF. The CDR3 DNA follows: TGTGCCAGCAGCCCTCGCCCAACGGGGCAGCAGTTCTTC.

To note about this clone: The same CDR3 also results from other DNA sequences found in this sample. CDR3 coding DNA: TGCGCCAGCAGCCAGTTGACCGGAGAAGAGACCCAGTACTTC. Translation: CASSQLTGEETQYF. V and J are TRBV4-1 and TRBJ2-5; D gene uncertain. Germline loops: CDR1 MGHRA, CDR2 YSYEKL. Trimming removed 3 bases from V and 3 bases from J, with 11 bases in between. This CDR3 spans 14 amino acids.

Details on this clone: This CDR3 is also generated by other DNA sequences in the sample. The chain couples TRBV28 to TRBJ1-1; unclear D gene. This CDR3 has 14 amino acids. V dropped 3 bases and J dropped 1 base, with 9 bases sitting between them. Per the germline V gene, CDR1 is MDHEN and CDR2 is SYDVKM. CDR3 bases: TGTGCCAGCAGTTTGCGGGCGAGGAACACTGAAGCTTTCTTT. It is translated as CASSLRARNTEAFF. Variable domain in full (rest from reference TRBV28 and TRBJ1-1): DVKVTQSSRYLVKRTGEKVFLECVQDMDHENMFWYRQDPGLGLRLIYFSYDVKMKEKGDIPEGYSVSREKKERFSLILESASTNQTSMYLCASSLRARNTEAFFGQGTRLTVV.

On this clone itself: This same CDR3 is encoded by further DNA sequences in the sample. The J gene is TRBJ2-7, the V gene TRBV4-3; 10 bases line up with TRBD2. V was clipped by 0 bases and J by 0 bases; unmatched bases: 2. Germline assignment: CDR1 LGHNA and CDR2 YSLEER. The CDR3 is made up of 16 amino acids. The CDR3 sequence is CASSQDGLADSYEQYF. For the CDR3, the DNA is TGCGCCAGCAGCCAAGATGGACTAGCGGACTCCTACGAGCAGTACTTC.

Only one count was recorded for this clone. The V gene is TRBV28, the J gene TRBJ2-1; the match to TRBD2 covers 9 bases. This CDR3 region has 17 residues. Germline lookup yields CDR1 MDHEN and CDR2 SYDVKM. Losses at the gene ends were 2 bases for V and 0 bases for J; bases not matched to a gene: 5. CDR3 coding DNA: TGTGCCAGCAGTTTAGCACAGGGACTAGCCTCCTACAATGAGCAGTTCTTC. This codes for CASSLAQGLASYNEQFF.

A word on this clone: Distinct nucleotide sequences in the sample also encode this CDR3. This chain links TRBV5-4 with TRBJ1-2; TRBD1 matches at 8 bases. CDR3 length: 13 amino acids. Germline values: CDR1 SGHNT, CDR2 YYREEE (reference sequence). After removal of 4 bases from V and 1 base from J, the junction contained 0 bases not matched to a gene. This chain's CDR3 is CASSDRGNYGYTF. The DNA for the CDR3 is TGTGCCAGCAGCGACAGGGGTAACTATGGCTACACCTTC.

A word on this clone: Other nucleotide sequences in the sample specify the same CDR3. The CDR3 protein is CASSSPGDTEAFF. In DNA, the CDR3 is TGTGCCAGCAGCTCGCCGGGGGACACTGAAGCTTTCTTT. This chain connects TRBV7-9 to TRBJ1-1; weak D call: TRBD1 (5 bases). The germline gives CDR1 SEHNR, CDR2 FQNEAQ (reference sequence). The V end lost 4 bases, the J end lost 3 bases, and 9 bases lay between the germline ends. The CDR3 has 13 amino acids.

This chain connects TRBV28 to TRBJ2-7; 9 bases are shared with TRBD1. The CDR3 length is 15 residues. Germline trimming cut 5 bases from V and 0 bases from J; bases unmatched to any gene: 5. Germline CDR1 and CDR2: MDHEN and SYDVKM. In nucleotides, the CDR3 is TGTGCCAGCAGTGCCGGGACAGGGTTCTCCTACGAGCAGTACTTC. It translates to CASSAGTGFSYEQYF.

The chain joins TRBV28 to TRBJ2-7; no definite D call. The CDR3 is 14 amino acids. Trimming removed 2 bases from V and 4 bases from J, with 12 bases in between. Per the germline V gene, CDR1 is MDHEN and CDR2 is SYDVKM. This chain's CDR3 is CASSLPRSPYEQYF. The DNA for the CDR3 is TGTGCCAGCAGTTTACCGCGGAGTCCTTACGAGCAGTACTTC.